This T cell receptor (beta chain) was observed in a study of blood T cell repertoires in COVID-19. About the research overall: From the United States, Italy and Spain came samples of acute and convalescent COVID-19. The analysed material was cDNA or gDNA that came from T cells, B-cell-depleted T cells, or PBMCs.

Trimming removed 2 bases from V and 3 bases from J; junction bases left unmatched: 4. Germline V gene data show CDR1 as SGHNT and CDR2 as YYREEE (reference sequence). This CDR3 spans 15 amino acids. The authors' processing: For nucleated cells, counts were estimated from reference gene primer amplification. Clones were sequenced by immunoSEQ multiplex PCR, and TCRdb holds only the in-frame ones, with some missing. V and J calls and clone size follow that table, whereas D and trimming were derived from the DNA. The sample holds some 270,000 clones; about nine tenths are singletons and the top ten take about 8.7%.

This receptor was identified in a man aged 35 to 55 with active or convalescent COVID-19. V usage is TRBV5-4 and J usage is TRBJ2-7; 11 positions agree with TRBD2. Sequenced input: peripheral blood. The CDR3 is CASSFTSGRLYEQYF. The CDR3 region has the DNA TGTGCCAGCAGCTTCACTAGCGGGAGACTCTACGAGCAGTACTTC.